The rows below give T cell receptor beta chains drawn from one sample of a study of T cells in Graves' hyperthyroidism and ophthalmopathy. TCRdb re-analysed the multiplex PCR reads in MiXCR, keeping a single row per CDR3 protein. This table holds roughly 580,000 distinct CDR3 sequences, approximately 13% found once. Material: blood. The receptor set was obtained from a woman in her 30s with Graves' hyperthyroidism that later progressed to Graves' ophthalmopathy. CDR3s include the opening cysteine and the closing phenylalanine or tryptophan. D genes are given only for firm matches. Only part of the rows carry a size: once, few, many, or a class if the clone is expanded.

d_gene	v_gene	abundance	j_gene	CDR3nt	CDR3aa
NA	TRBV19	few	TRBJ1-4	TGTGCCAGTAGAGCACGGGAAAAACTGTTTTTT	CASRAREKLFF
TRBD2	TRBV28	many	TRBJ2-1	TGTGCCAGCAGTTTAGAGCGGGAGGTGGACAATGAGCAGTTCTTC	CASSLEREVDNEQFF
NA	TRBV30	many	TRBJ2-7	TGTGCCTGGTTGAGGCACGGGTCCCCCGAGCAGTACTTC	CAWLRHGSPEQYF
NA	TRBV7-2	many	TRBJ2-5	TGTGCCAGCAGCTCGAAACCCACCATAGAGACCCAGTACTTC	CASSSKPTIETQYF
NA	TRBV27	many	TRBJ2-7	TGTGCCAGCAGGAGGTCCTCTCGGGACACCGACGAGCAGTACTTC	CASRRSSRDTDEQYF
TRBD1	TRBV5-1	NA	TRBJ2-1	TGCGCCAGCAGCCAGGGACAGACAAACTACAATGAGCAGTTCTTC	CASSQGQTNYNEQFF
NA	TRBV18	NA	TRBJ2-6	TGTGCCAGCTCACCACCCGGCGGGCGTATCTCTGGGGCCAACGTCCTGACTTTC	CASSPPGGRISGANVLTF
NA	TRBV11-2	many	TRBJ1-1	TGTGCCAGCACCTTCGGTGCCATCGAAGCTTTCTTT	CASTFGAIEAFF
NA	TRBV7-8	NA	TRBJ2-1	TGTGCCAGCAGCCTACGAAGGGACGGATACTACAATGAGCAGTTCTTC	CASSLRRDGYYNEQFF
NA	TRBV28	NA	TRBJ1-4	TGTGCCAGCAGTTTCTATGGGAGGAAACTGTTTTTT	CASSFYGRKLFF
TRBD1	TRBV20-1	NA	TRBJ1-1	TGCAGTGCTAGATACTCGGGACAGTTGAACACTGAAGCTTTCTTT	CSARYSGQLNTEAFF
NA	TRBV5-1	few	TRBJ2-4	TGCGCCAGCAGCTCTGGGACGGCCTCCAAAAACATTCAGTACTTC	CASSSGTASKNIQYF
TRBD2	TRBV28	many	TRBJ2-1	TGTGCCAGCAGTTTAGCGGGTAGCGGGCCGTACAATGAGCAGTTCTTC	CASSLAGSGPYNEQFF
NA	TRBV29-1	many	TRBJ1-1	TGCAGCGCCTCACAGGGCCTCCTCATGAACACTGAAGCTTTCTTT	CSASQGLLMNTEAFF
TRBD2	TRBV27	many	TRBJ2-1	TGTGCCAGCAGTGCCGGGACTAGCGGGAGGAATGAGCAGTTCTTC	CASSAGTSGRNEQFF
TRBD1	TRBV12-3/TRBV12-4	many	TRBJ2-1	TGTGCCAGCAGTCAGACAGGGGCGGGCTACAATGAGCAGTTCTTC	CASSQTGAGYNEQFF
TRBD2	TRBV5-4	NA	TRBJ2-7	TGTGCCAGCAGCTGGAGAGCGGGAGGGAACTACGAGCAGTACTTC	CASSWRAGGNYEQYF
NA	TRBV6-2/TRBV6-3	many	TRBJ2-7	TGTGCCAGCAGTTATACAGAGCAGCAGTACTTC	CASSYTEQQYF
TRBD1	TRBV18	NA	TRBJ1-5	TGTGCCAGCTCACCTGGACAGGCTACGGGGCAGCCCCAGCATTTT	CASSPGQATGQPQHF
NA	TRBV7-9	many	TRBJ1-1	TGTGCCAGCAGCTTAGGAGGGCGAAGCACTGAAGCTTTCTTT	CASSLGGRSTEAFF
NA	TRBV19	many	TRBJ1-1	TGTGCCAGTAGTTCGCTTTCGACAGTCACGAACACTGAAGCTTTCTTT	CASSSLSTVTNTEAFF